This TCR beta chain comes out of a study of CD8 T cells in ankylosing spondylitis. Study-wide findings and caveats: Researchers report that disease-linked clones proved CD8+ and relatively rare in peripheral blood. Apparently characteristic of ankylosing spondylitis blood was a TCR beta motif (fewer than ten highly homologous variants).

The CDR3 length is 17 residues. Per the germline V gene, CDR1 is SGHTA and CDR2 is FQGNSA. V shed 5 bases and J shed 0 bases, with 16 bases lying between them. By quantitative 5'-RACE with molecular barcodes, the TCR beta libraries were made. TCRdb re-analysed the 5' RACE reads in MiXCR, keeping a single row per CDR3 protein. The sample contains some 220,000 distinct CDR3 sequences, 5.5% to 7.5% of which appear only once. This clonotype has just a few counts. Its antigen remains unknown. Sample: blood, either unsorted or a sorted T cell fraction (not recorded which). This chain uses TRBV7-2 with TRBJ2-2; D is possibly TRBD1 (7 bases). This receptor was obtained from a male donor with ankylosing spondylitis. The CDR3 bases are TGTGCCAGCAGCCCCACTGGCGGGACAGCGAACACCGGGGAGCTGTTTTTT. Protein: CASSPTGGTANTGELFF.